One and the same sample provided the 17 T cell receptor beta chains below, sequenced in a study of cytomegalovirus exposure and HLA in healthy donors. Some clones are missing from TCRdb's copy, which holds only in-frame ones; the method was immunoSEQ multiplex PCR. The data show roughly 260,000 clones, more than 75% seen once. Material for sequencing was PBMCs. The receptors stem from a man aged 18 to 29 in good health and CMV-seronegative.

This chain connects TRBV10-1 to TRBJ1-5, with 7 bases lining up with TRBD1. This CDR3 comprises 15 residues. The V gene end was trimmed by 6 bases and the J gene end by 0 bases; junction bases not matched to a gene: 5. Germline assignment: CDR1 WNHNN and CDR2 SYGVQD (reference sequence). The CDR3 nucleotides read TGCGCCAGCAGGGGACAGTTCAATAGCAATCAGCCCCAGCATTTT. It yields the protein CASRGQFNSNQPQHF.

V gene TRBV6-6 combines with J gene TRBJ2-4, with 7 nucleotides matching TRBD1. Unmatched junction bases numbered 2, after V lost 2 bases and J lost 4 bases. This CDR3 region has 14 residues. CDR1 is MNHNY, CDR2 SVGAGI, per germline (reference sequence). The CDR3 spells CASSYGDSKNIQYF. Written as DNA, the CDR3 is TGTGCCAGCAGTTACGGGGACAGTAAAAACATTCAGTACTTC.

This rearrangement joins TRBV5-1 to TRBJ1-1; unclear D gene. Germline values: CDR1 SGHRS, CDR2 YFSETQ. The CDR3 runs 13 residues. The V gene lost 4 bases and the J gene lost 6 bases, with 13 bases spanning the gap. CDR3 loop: CASSPSGTAEAFF. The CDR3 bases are TGCGCCAGCAGCCCGTCGGGAACGGCTGAAGCTTTCTTT.

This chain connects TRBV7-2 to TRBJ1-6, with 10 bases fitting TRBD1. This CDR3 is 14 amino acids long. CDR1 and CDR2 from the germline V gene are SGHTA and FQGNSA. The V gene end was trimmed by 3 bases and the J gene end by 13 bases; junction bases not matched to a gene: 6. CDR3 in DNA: TGTGCCAGCAGCTTCCGGGACAGGGGCCGGCCCCTCCACTTT. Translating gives CASSFRDRGRPLHF.

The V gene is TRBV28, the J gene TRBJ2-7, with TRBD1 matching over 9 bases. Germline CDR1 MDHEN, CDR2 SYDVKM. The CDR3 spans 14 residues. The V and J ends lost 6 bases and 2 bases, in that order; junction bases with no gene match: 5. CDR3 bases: TGTGCCAGCAGAAGGACAGGGGCTACCTACGAGCAGTACTTC. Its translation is CASRRTGATYEQYF. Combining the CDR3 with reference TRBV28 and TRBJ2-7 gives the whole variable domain DVKVTQSSRYLVKRTGEKVFLECVQDMDHENMFWYRQDPGLGLRLIYFSYDVKMKEKGDIPEGYSVSREKKERFSLILESASTNQTSMYLCASRRTGATYEQYFGPGTRLTVT.

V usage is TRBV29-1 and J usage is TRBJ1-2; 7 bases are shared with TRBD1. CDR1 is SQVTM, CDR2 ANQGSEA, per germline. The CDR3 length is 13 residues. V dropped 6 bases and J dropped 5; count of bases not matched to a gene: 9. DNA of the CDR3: TGCAGCGTCGAGGGACAGTTCGATTATGGCTACACCTTC. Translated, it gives CSVEGQFDYGYTF.

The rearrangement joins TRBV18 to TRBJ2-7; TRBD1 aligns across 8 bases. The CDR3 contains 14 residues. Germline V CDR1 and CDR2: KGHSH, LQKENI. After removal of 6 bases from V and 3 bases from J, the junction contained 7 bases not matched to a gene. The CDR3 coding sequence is TGTGCCAGCTCGCTAGGACAGGGTGACTACGAGCAGTACTTC. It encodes CASSLGQGDYEQYF. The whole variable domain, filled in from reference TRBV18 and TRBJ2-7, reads NAGVMQNPRHLVRRRGQEARLRCSPMKGHSHVYWYRQLPEEGLKFMVYLQKENIIDESGMPKERFSAEFPKEGPSILRIQQVVRGDSAAYFCASSLGQGDYEQYFGPGTRLTVT.

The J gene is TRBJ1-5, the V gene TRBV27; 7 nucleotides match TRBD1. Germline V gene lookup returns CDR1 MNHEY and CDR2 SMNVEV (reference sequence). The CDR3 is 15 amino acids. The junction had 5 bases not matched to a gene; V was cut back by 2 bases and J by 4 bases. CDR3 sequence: CASSLRGQGNQPQHF. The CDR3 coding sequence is TGTGCCAGCAGTTTAAGGGGGCAGGGTAATCAGCCCCAGCATTTT.

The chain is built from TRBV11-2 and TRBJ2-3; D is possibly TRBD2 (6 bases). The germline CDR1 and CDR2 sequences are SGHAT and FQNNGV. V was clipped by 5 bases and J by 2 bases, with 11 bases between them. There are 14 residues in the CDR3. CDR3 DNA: TGTGCCAGCAGCCCAGGGAGGCCCACAGATACGCAGTATTTT. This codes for CASSPGRPTDTQYF.

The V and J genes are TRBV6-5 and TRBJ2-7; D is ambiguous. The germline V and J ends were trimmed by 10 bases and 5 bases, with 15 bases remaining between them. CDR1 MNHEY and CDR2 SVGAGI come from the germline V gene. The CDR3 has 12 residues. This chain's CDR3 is CANALAKNEQYF. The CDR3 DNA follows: TGTGCCAACGCCTTAGCAAAGAACGAGCAGTACTTC.

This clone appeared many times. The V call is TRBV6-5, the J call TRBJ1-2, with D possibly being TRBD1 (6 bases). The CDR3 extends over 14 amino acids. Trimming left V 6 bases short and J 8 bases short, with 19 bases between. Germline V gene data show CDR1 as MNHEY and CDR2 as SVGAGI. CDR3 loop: CASSPLTGNYGYTF. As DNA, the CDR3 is TGTGCCAGCAGCCCCCTTACAGGGAATTACGGCTACACCTTC.

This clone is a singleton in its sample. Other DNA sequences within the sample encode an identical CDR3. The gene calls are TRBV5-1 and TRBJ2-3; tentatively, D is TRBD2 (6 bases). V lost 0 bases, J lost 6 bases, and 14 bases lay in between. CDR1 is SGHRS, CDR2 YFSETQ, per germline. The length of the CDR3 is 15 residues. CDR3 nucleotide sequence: TGCGCCAGCAGCTTGGTGGGGAGGCAGGTTGATACGCAGTATTTT. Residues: CASSLVGRQVDTQYF.

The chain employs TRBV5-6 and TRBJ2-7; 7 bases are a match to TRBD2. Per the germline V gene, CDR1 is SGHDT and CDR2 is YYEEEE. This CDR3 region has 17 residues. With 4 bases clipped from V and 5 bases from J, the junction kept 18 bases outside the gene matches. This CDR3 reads CASSNTLVAGDQDEQYF. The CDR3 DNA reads TGTGCCAGCAGCAATACGTTAGTCGCGGGGGACCAGGACGAGCAGTACTTC.

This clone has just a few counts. The CDR3, as DNA: TGTGCCCGCCAGACTAGCGGGAGTGGGGCTAGCTACGAGCAGTACTTC. Its translation is CARQTSGSGASYEQYF. The J gene is TRBJ2-7, the V gene TRBV5-6; 12 bases are shared with TRBD2. Looked up from germline, CDR1 is SGHDT and CDR2 is YYEEEE. CDR3 length equals 16 residues. Losses at the gene ends were 10 bases for V and 3 bases for J; bases not matched to a gene: 14.

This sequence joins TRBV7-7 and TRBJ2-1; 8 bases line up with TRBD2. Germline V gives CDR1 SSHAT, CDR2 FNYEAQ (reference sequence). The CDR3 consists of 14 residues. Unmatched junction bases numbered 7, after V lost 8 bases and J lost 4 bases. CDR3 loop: CASPGGTYYNEQFF. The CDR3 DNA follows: TGTGCCAGCCCGGGAGGGACTTATTACAATGAGCAGTTCTTC.

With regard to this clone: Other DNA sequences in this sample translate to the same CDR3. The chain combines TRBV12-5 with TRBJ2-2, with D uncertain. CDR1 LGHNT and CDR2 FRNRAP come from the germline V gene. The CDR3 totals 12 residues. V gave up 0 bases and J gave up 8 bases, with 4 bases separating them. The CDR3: CASGLVRGELFF. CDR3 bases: TGTGCTAGTGGTTTGGTCCGGGGGGAGCTGTTTTTT.

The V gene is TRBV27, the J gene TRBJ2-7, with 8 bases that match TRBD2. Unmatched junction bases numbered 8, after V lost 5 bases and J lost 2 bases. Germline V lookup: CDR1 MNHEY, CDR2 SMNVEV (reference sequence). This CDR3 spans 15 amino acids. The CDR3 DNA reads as TGTGCCAGCAGTGTTAGCGGGACCCGCCCCTACGAGCAGTACTTC. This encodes CASSVSGTRPYEQYF.